The 30 T cell receptor beta chains below were found in one sample sequenced in a study of blood T cell repertoires in COVID-19. Assay used: immunoSEQ multiplex PCR; TCRdb lists only in-frame clones, some missing. The table has about 210,000 clones, around nine tenths seen once. The specimen sequenced was peripheral blood. Receptors were obtained from a man younger than 30 with active or convalescent COVID-19.

The V gene is TRBV10-1, the J gene TRBJ2-7; tentatively, D is TRBD1 (5 bases). Trimming cost V 6 bases and J 4 bases, with 16 bases left between them. Germline values: CDR1 WNHNN, CDR2 SYGVQD (reference sequence). The CDR3 runs to 14 residues. The CDR3 protein is CASSLIGAQYEQYF. Written as DNA, the CDR3 is TGCGCCAGCAGCCTTATAGGGGCCCAATACGAGCAGTACTTC.

The chain links TRBV18 to TRBJ2-4, with D possibly being TRBD2 (6 bases). V lost 4 bases and J lost 8, with 9 bases in between. This CDR3 is 12 amino acids long. Germline V CDR1 and CDR2: KGHSH, LQKENI. Here the CDR3 reads CASSRTGDIQYF. CDR3 in DNA: TGTGCCAGCTCACGGACGGGAGACATTCAGTACTTC.

The chain is built from TRBV19 and TRBJ1-4; TRBD1 agrees at 7 bases. Germline V gene sequence: CDR1 LNHDA, CDR2 SQIVND (reference sequence). After removal of 4 bases from V and 2 bases from J, the junction contained 7 bases not matched to a gene. The CDR3 runs to 16 residues. Here the CDR3 reads CASSKRQGGTNEKLFF. DNA of the CDR3: TGTGCCAGTAGTAAGAGACAGGGTGGTACTAATGAAAAACTGTTTTTT.

The rearrangement links TRBV28 to TRBJ1-1; 7 bases agree with TRBD1. Germline V gene lookup returns CDR1 MDHEN and CDR2 SYDVKM. After removal of 3 bases from V and 4 bases from J, the junction contained 2 bases not matched to a gene. CDR3 size: 13 residues. CDR3 nucleotides: TGTGCCAGCAGTTTGACAGGGTCCACTGAAGCTTTCTTT. The encoded protein is CASSLTGSTEAFF. The full variable domain, its missing parts supplied by reference TRBV28 and TRBJ1-1, is DVKVTQSSRYLVKRTGEKVFLECVQDMDHENMFWYRQDPGLGLRLIYFSYDVKMKEKGDIPEGYSVSREKKERFSLILESASTNQTSMYLCASSLTGSTEAFFGQGTRLTVV.

V gene TRBV7-3 combines with J gene TRBJ1-1, with no clear D. Per the germline V gene, CDR1 is SGHTA and CDR2 is FQGTGA. The germline V and J ends were trimmed by 0 bases and 3 bases, with 8 bases remaining between them. This CDR3 region has 14 residues. The CDR3 reads CASSLTAGDTEAFF. In DNA, the CDR3 is TGTGCCAGCAGCTTAACGGCCGGGGACACTGAAGCTTTCTTT. Variable domain in full (rest from reference TRBV7-3 and TRBJ1-1): GAGVSQTPSNKVTEKGKYVELRCDPISGHTALYWYRQSLGQGPEFLIYFQGTGAADDSGLPNDRFFAVRPEGSVSTLKIQRTERGDSAVYLCASSLTAGDTEAFFGQGTRLTVV.

The chain employs TRBV6-4 and TRBJ1-6; no definite D call. Trimming left V 3 bases short and J 10 bases short, with 10 bases between. Germline V gene data show CDR1 as MRHNA and CDR2 as SNTAGT. The CDR3 contains 13 residues. This CDR3 reads CASSEEYTSPLHF. The CDR3 DNA follows: TGTGCCAGCAGTGAGGAGTACACCTCACCCCTCCACTTT.

The V and J genes are TRBV29-1 and TRBJ2-3, with 9 nucleotides matching TRBD2. J gave up 3 bases and V 3 bases, and 7 bases lay outside the gene matches. Germline CDR1 and CDR2: SQVTM and ANQGSEA. CDR3 length: 15 residues. As DNA, the CDR3 is TGCAGCGTTGAGAGGCGGGGGGGCGGAACAGATACGCAGTATTTT. Translation: CSVERRGGGTDTQYF.

The V call is TRBV19, the J call TRBJ2-3; D perhaps matches TRBD1 (6 bases). Per the germline V gene, CDR1 is LNHDA and CDR2 is SQIVND (reference sequence). The ends were cut back, 3 bases at V and 0 bases at J, with 10 bases in the middle. This CDR3 region has 15 residues. This chain's CDR3 is CASSIGGTSTDTQYF. CDR3 in DNA: TGTGCCAGTAGTATTGGTGGGACAAGCACAGATACGCAGTATTTT.

The rearrangement uses TRBV5-5 and TRBJ2-7; D is uncertain. The ends were cut back, 0 bases at V and 2 bases at J, with 12 bases in the middle. There are 15 residues in the CDR3. Germline V lookup: CDR1 SGHKS, CDR2 YYEKEE (reference sequence). CDR3 DNA sequence: TGTGCCAGCAGCTTGGTATACGCCGAGGCCTACGAGCAGTACTTC. It encodes CASSLVYAEAYEQYF. Variable domain in full (rest from reference TRBV5-5 and TRBJ2-7): DAGVTQSPTHLIKTRGQQVTLRCSPISGHKSVSWYQQVLGQGPQFIFQYYEKEERGRGNFPDRFSARQFPNYSSELNVNALLLGDSALYLCASSLVYAEAYEQYFGPGTRLTVT.

The gene calls are TRBV6-5 and TRBJ1-1; 9 bases line up with TRBD1. Germline V gives CDR1 MNHEY, CDR2 SVGAGI. The CDR3 runs 15 residues. V was pared by 0 bases and J by 4 bases, with 3 bases of the junction left unmatched. The CDR3 DNA reads as TGTGCCAGCAGTTACTCACAGGGGGCGGGCACTGAAGCTTTCTTT. Encoded protein: CASSYSQGAGTEAFF.

Here the CDR3 DNA reads TGCGCCAGCAGCTATGGGACTGCGAACACTGAAGCTTTCTTT. Its translation: CASSYGTANTEAFF. This chain joins TRBV5-1 and TRBJ1-1, with D perhaps matching TRBD1 (5 bases). Germline lookup yields CDR1 SGHRS and CDR2 YFSETQ. The V gene lost 3 bases and the J gene lost 1 base, with 10 bases spanning the gap. This CDR3 contains 14 residues.

The chain couples TRBV4-1 to TRBJ1-3, with TRBD1 matching over 7 bases. Germline CDR1 and CDR2: MGHRA and YSYEKL. With V trimmed by 0 bases and J by 1 base, 9 bases remained unmatched. The CDR3 is made up of 18 amino acids. This CDR3 is CASSQEAGTAPSGNTIYF. CDR3 in DNA: TGCGCCAGCAGCCAAGAAGCCGGGACAGCTCCTTCTGGAAACACCATATATTTT.

V usage is TRBV19 and J usage is TRBJ2-7; tentatively, D is TRBD2 (6 bases). The CDR3 is 15 residues long. V was cut by 6 bases and J by 6 bases, with 21 bases left in between. Germline loops: CDR1 LNHDA, CDR2 SQIVND (reference sequence). The CDR3 loop is CASSRLTGEVGEQYF. In DNA form, the CDR3 reads TGTGCCAGTAGCCGCCTGACCGGGGAGGTCGGCGAGCAGTACTTC.

The chain employs TRBV5-1 and TRBJ1-4; TRBD1 matches 10 bases. The CDR3 totals 14 residues. Per germline, CDR1 SGHRS and CDR2 YFSETQ. Trimming took 3 bases from V and 8 from J; bases not matched to a gene: 4. The CDR3 DNA reads as TGCGCCAGCAGCTCGGGACAGGGGCGAGAAAAACTGTTTTTT. It specifies CASSSGQGREKLFF.

CDR3 protein: CASSERQGTQRIAFF. DNA for the CDR3: TGTGCCAGCAGTGAACGACAGGGAACCCAAAGAATTGCTTTCTTT. The chain carries TRBV6-1 and TRBJ1-1; 7 bases map to TRBD1. This CDR3 spans 15 amino acids. J gave up 11 bases and V 2 bases, and 14 bases lay outside the gene matches. In germline, CDR1 is MNHNS, CDR2 SASEGT.

V gene TRBV5-5 combines with J gene TRBJ2-6, with TRBD2 as a possible D gene (6 bases). Germline CDR1 reads SGHKS; CDR2 reads YYEKEE (reference sequence). The V gene lost 4 bases and the J gene lost 0 bases, with 11 bases spanning the gap. This CDR3 is built from 16 residues. CDR3 in amino acids: CASSVGLGSGANVLTF. CDR3 DNA sequence: TGTGCCAGCAGCGTGGGACTCGGCTCTGGGGCCAACGTCCTGACTTTC.

Only one count was recorded for this clone. The chain couples TRBV4-3 to TRBJ2-7; 10 positions agree with TRBD1. The CDR3 is 19 residues long. Germline V gene sequence: CDR1 LGHNA, CDR2 YSLEER. The V and J ends lost 3 bases and 2 bases, in that order; junction bases with no gene match: 16. CDR3 residues: CASSQTLPDRGRGTYEQYF. The CDR3 DNA reads as TGCGCCAGCAGCCAGACCCTGCCCGACAGGGGGCGGGGAACCTACGAGCAGTACTTC.

V usage is TRBV3-1 (or the pseudogene TRBV3-2) and J usage is TRBJ2-1; 7 nucleotides line up with TRBD1. This CDR3 spans 16 amino acids. V gave up 2 bases and J gave up 5 bases; unmatched junction bases: 9. Per the germline V gene, CDR1 is LGHDT and CDR2 is YNNKEL (reference sequence). CDR3 nucleotides: TGTGCCAGCAGCCAACACCTACAGGGGTTGCACAATGAGCAGTTCTTC. This codes for CASSQHLQGLHNEQFF.

On this clone: Other DNA sequences within the sample encode an identical CDR3. The genes are TRBV12-3 or TRBV12-4 and TRBJ1-1; D is possibly TRBD1 (5 bases). Trimming removed 3 bases at V and 1 base at J, with 6 bases between. The CDR3 is 13 residues long. This CDR3 reads CASSLTENTEAFF. DNA for the CDR3: TGTGCCAGCAGTTTGACAGAGAACACTGAAGCTTTCTTT.

V gene TRBV30 combines with J gene TRBJ1-2; 9 nucleotides agree with TRBD1. The V gene end was trimmed by 5 bases and the J gene end by 4 bases; junction bases not matched to a gene: 8. CDR1 is GTSNPN and CDR2 is SVGIG in the germline V gene (reference sequence). The CDR3 totals 14 residues. The CDR3 DNA follows: TGTGCCTGGGCTGAGACAGGGGGGAGCTATGGCTACACCTTC. This translates into CAWAETGGSYGYTF.

The CDR3 coding sequence is TGTGCCAGCAGCCCAGGACAAGTGAACACTGAAGCTTTCTTT. This encodes CASSPGQVNTEAFF. The genes are TRBV11-1 and TRBJ1-1; D is perhaps TRBD1 (5 bases). V lost 5 bases and J 0 bases, leaving 10 bases between the germline ends. Germline assignment: CDR1 SGHAT and CDR2 FQDESV (reference sequence). CDR3 length: 14 amino acids.

A single count supports this clone. The same CDR3 can be traced to other DNA sequences in this sample. The CDR3 region is CASSDGYNEQFF. CDR3 in DNA: TGTGCCAGCAGTGACGGGTACAATGAGCAGTTCTTC. The genes are TRBV6-1 and TRBJ2-1; the D is unclear. Germline CDR1 is MNHNS and CDR2 is SASEGT. Deletions cut 3 bases from V and 4 bases from J, with 4 bases between. The CDR3 is made up of 12 amino acids.

The chain carries TRBV18 and TRBJ2-1, with 11 bases matching TRBD2. Germline V lookup: CDR1 KGHSH, CDR2 LQKENI. The CDR3 is 16 amino acids. With 2 bases clipped from V and 5 bases from J, the junction kept 5 bases outside the gene matches. The CDR3 here is CASSPRTSGSNNEQFF. For the CDR3, the DNA is TGTGCCAGCTCACCAAGGACTAGCGGGTCCAACAATGAGCAGTTCTTC.

This clone was observed a handful of times. The chain carries TRBV29-1 and TRBJ2-2; TRBD2 matches at 10 bases. Trimming cost V 6 bases and J 0 bases; bases outside gene matches: 4. The CDR3 is 15 residues long. The V gene's germline CDR1 is SQVTM and CDR2 ANQGSEA. The DNA of the CDR3 is TGCAGCGTCCCAACTAGCGGGGCGAACACCGGGGAGCTGTTTTTT. As protein: CSVPTSGANTGELFF.

The chain employs TRBV7-2 and TRBJ1-1; D call uncertain. The CDR3 runs 12 residues. Trimming took off 1 base at V and 6 bases at J, with 6 bases between the two ends. Germline values: CDR1 SGHTA, CDR2 FQGNSA. The chain's CDR3 is CASSLVGSEAFF. CDR3 sequence (DNA): TGTGCCAGCAGCTTAGTGGGCTCTGAAGCTTTCTTT.

Written as DNA, the CDR3 is TGCGCCAGCAAACCGGGACTAGCGGAGTCCTACAATGAGCAGTTCTTC. Its protein is CASKPGLAESYNEQFF. The chain has TRBV5-1 and TRBJ2-1, with TRBD2 identical over 11 bases. The CDR3 extends over 16 amino acids. Germline CDR1 SGHRS, CDR2 YFSETQ. J was trimmed by 1 base and V by 6 bases; bases with no gene match: 6.

V usage is TRBV5-6 and J usage is TRBJ1-3; D is possibly TRBD1 (5 bases). The CDR3 consists of 12 residues. V was clipped by 7 bases and J by 3 bases, with 8 bases between them. Looked up from germline, CDR1 is SGHDT and CDR2 is YYEEEE. In DNA form, the CDR3 reads TGTGCCAGCCGGGGGGGTGGAAACACCATATATTTT. This sequence encodes CASRGGGNTIYF.

This sequence joins TRBV10-3 and TRBJ2-6, with 11 bases fitting TRBD1. The CDR3 contains 16 residues. V lost 7 bases and J lost 1; bases outside the gene matches: 3. Germline values: CDR1 ENHRY, CDR2 SYGVKD. The CDR3 protein is CAITRDRGSGANVLTF. CDR3 DNA: TGTGCCATCACCCGGGACAGGGGGTCTGGGGCCAACGTCCTGACTTTC.

J is TRBJ2-1 and V is TRBV11-2; TRBD1 agrees at 9 bases. The CDR3 is 17 residues long. The junction had 8 bases not matched to a gene; V was cut back by 2 bases and J by 3 bases. Germline V gives CDR1 SGHAT, CDR2 FQNNGV. CDR3 region: CASSLRTGEPNYNEQFF. For the CDR3, the DNA is TGTGCCAGCAGCTTAAGGACAGGGGAACCAAACTACAATGAGCAGTTCTTC.

This clone is a singleton in its sample. This chain connects TRBV6-5 to TRBJ1-3, with D unresolved. CDR1 and CDR2 (germline): MNHEY, SVGAGI. Deletions cut 5 bases from V and 4 bases from J, with 3 bases between. This CDR3 contains 11 residues. The CDR3 loop reads CASSQGNTIYF. The CDR3 DNA is TGTGCCAGCAGTCAAGGAAACACCATATATTTT.